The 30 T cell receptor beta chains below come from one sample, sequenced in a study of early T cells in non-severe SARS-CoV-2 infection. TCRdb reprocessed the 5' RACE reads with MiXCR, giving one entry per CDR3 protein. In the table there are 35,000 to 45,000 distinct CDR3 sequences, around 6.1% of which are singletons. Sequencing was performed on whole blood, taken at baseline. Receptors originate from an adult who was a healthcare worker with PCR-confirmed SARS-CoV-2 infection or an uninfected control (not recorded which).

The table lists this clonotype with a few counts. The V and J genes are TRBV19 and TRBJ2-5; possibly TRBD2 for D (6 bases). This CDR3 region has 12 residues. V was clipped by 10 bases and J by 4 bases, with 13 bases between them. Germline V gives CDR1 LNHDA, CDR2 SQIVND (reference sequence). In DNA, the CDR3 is TGTGCCATATATGGGCGGGGAGAGACCCAGTACTTC. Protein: CAIYGRGETQYF.

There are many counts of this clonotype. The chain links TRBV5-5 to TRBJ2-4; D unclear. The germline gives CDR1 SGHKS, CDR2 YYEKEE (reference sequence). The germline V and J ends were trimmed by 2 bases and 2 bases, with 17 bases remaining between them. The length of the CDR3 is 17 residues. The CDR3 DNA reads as TGTGCCAGCAGCTTCTTCTTCCGAGAAATTTCCAAAAACATTCAGTACTTC. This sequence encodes CASSFFFREISKNIQYF.

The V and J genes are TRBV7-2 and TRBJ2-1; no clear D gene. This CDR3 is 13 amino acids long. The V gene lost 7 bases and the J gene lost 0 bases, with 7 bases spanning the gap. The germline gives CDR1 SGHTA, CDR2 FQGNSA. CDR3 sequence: CASTSSSYNEQFF. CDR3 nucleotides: TGTGCCAGCACGTCGAGCTCCTACAATGAGCAGTTCTTC.

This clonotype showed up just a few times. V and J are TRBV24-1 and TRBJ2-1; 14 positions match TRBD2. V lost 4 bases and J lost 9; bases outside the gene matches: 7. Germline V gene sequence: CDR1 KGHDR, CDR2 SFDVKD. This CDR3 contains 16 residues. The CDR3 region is CATSDRGLAGDVEQFF. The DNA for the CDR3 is TGTGCCACCAGTGACCGGGGACTAGCGGGAGATGTTGAGCAGTTCTTC.

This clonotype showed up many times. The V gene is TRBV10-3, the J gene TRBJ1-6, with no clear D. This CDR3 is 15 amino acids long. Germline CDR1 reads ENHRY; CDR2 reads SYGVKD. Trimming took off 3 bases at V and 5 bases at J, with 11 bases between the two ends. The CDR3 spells CAISEVGPNNSPLHF. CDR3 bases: TGTGCCATCAGTGAAGTAGGGCCGAATAATTCACCCCTCCACTTT.

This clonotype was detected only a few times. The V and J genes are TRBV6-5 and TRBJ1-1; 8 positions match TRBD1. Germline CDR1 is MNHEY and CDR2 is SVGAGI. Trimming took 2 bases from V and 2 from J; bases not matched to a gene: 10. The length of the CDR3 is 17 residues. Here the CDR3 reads CASSYPQNDRGNTEAFF. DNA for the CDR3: TGTGCCAGCAGTTACCCCCAGAATGACAGGGGAAACACTGAAGCTTTCTTT.

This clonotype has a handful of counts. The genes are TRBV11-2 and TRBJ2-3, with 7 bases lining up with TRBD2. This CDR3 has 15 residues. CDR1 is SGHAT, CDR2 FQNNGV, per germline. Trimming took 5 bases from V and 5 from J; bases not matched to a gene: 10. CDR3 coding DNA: TGTGCCAGCAGCCCCAGAGGACTAGGAGGAGATACGCAGTATTTT. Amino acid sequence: CASSPRGLGGDTQYF.

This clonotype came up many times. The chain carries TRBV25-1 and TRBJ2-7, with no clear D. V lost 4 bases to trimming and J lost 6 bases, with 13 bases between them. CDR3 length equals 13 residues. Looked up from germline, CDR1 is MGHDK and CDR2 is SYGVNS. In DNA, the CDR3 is TGTGCCAGCAGTGCGGCAGGTTTCCCCGAGCAGTACTTC. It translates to CASSAAGFPEQYF.

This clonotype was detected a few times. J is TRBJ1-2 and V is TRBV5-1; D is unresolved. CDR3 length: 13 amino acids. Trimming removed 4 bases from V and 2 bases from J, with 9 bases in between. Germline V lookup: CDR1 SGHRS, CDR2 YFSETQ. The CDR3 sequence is CASSPLGNYGYTF. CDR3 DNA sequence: TGCGCCAGCAGCCCACTCGGAAACTATGGCTACACCTTC.

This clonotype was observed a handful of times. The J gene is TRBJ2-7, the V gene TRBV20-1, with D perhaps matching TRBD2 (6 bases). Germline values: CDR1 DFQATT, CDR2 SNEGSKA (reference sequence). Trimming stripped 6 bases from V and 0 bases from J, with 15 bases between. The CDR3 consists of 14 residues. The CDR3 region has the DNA TGCAGTGCCAACCGGGCGGGAAGCTCCTACGAGCAGTACTTC. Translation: CSANRAGSSYEQYF.

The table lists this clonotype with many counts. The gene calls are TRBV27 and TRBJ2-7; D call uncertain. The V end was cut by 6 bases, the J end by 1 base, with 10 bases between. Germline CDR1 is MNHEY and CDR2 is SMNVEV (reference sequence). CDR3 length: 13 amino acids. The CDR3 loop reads CASRDDISYEQYF. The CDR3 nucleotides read TGTGCCAGCAGGGACGACATTTCCTACGAGCAGTACTTC.

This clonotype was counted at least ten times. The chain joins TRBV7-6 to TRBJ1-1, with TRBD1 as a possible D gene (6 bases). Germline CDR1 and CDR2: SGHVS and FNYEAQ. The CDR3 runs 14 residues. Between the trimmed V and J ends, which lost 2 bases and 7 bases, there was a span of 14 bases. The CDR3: CASSLWGETGEAFF. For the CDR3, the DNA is TGTGCCAGCAGCTTATGGGGGGAGACAGGTGAAGCTTTCTTT.

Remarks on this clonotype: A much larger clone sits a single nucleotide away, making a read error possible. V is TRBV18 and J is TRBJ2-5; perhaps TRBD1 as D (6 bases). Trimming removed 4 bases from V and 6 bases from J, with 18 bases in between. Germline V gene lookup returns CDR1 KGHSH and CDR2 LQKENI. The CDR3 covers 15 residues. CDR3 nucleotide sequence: TGTGCCAGCTCACTGGTACAGCAAAGGGACAAGACCCAGTACTTC. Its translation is CASSLVQQRDKTQYF.

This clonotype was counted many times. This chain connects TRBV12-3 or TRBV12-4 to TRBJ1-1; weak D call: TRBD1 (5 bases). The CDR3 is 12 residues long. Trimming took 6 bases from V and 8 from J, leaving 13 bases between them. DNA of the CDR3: TGTGCCAGCAGCCCCTATGGGGGGGAAGCTTTCTTT. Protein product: CASSPYGGEAFF.

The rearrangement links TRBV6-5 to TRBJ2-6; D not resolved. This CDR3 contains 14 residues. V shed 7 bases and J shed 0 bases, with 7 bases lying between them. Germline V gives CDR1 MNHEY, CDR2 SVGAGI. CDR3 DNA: TGTGCCAGCACCTCGACCTCTGGGGCCAACGTCCTGACTTTC. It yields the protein CASTSTSGANVLTF.

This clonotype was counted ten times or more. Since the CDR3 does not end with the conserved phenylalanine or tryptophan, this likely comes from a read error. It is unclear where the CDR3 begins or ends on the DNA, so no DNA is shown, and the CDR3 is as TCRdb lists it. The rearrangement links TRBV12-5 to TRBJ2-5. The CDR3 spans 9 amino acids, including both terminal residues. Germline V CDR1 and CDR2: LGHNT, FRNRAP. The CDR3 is CASGLTSVL.

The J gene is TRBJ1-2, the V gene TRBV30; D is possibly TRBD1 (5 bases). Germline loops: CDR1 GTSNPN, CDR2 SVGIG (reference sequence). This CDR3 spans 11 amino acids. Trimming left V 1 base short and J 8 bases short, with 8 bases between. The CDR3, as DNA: TGTGCCTGGAGTGGTGGGGACGGCTACACCTTC. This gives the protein CAWSGGDGYTF. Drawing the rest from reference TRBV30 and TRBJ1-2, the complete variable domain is SQTIHQWPATLVQPVGSPLSLECTVEGTSNPNLYWYRQAAGRGLQLLFYSVGIGQISSEVPQNLSASRPQDRQFILSSKKLLLSDSGFYLCAWSGGDGYTFGSGTRLTVV.

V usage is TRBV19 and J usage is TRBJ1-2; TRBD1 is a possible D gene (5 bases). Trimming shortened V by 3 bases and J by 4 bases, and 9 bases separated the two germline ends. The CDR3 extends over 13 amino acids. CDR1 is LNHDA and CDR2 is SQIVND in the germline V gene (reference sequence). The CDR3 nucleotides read TGTGCCAGTAGTATGGCAGGGAGCTATGGCTACACCTTC. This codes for CASSMAGSYGYTF. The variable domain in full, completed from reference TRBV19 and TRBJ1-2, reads DGGITQSPKYLFRKEGQNVTLSCEQNLNHDAMYWYRQDPGQGLRLIYYSQIVNDFQKGDIAEGYSVSREKKESFPLTVTSAQKNPTAFYLCASSMAGSYGYTFGSGTRLTVV.

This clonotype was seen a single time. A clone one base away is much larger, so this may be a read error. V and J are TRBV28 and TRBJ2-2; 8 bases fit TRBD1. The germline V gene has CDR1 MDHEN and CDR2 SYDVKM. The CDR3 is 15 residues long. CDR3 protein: CASRLTGDGTGQLFF. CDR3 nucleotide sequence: TGTGCCAGCAGGTTGACAGGGGACGGCACCGGGCAGCTGTTTTTT.

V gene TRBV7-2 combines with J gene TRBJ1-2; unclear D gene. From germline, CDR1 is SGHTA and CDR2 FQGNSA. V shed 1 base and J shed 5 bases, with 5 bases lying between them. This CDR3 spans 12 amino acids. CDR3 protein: CASSLVGYGYTF. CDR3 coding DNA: TGTGCCAGCAGCTTAGTAGGGTATGGCTACACCTTC.

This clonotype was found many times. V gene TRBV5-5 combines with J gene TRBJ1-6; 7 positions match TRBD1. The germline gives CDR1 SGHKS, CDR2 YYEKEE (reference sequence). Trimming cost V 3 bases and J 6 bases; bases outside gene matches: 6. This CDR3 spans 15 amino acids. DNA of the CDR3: TGTGCCAGCAGCTCCTCCCGACAGGGTAATTCACCCCTCCACTTT. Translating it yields CASSSSRQGNSPLHF.

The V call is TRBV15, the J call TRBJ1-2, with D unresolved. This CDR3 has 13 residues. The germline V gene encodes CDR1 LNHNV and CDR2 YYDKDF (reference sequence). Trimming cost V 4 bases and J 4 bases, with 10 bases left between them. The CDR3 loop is CATSMINRYGYTF. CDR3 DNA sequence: TGTGCCACCAGCATGATTAACCGCTATGGCTACACCTTC.

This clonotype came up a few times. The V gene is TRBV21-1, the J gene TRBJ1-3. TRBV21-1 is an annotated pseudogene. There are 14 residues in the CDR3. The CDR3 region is CASRGPSSGNTIYF. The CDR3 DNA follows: TGTGCCAGCAGGGGCCCTAGCTCTGGAAACACCATATATTTT.

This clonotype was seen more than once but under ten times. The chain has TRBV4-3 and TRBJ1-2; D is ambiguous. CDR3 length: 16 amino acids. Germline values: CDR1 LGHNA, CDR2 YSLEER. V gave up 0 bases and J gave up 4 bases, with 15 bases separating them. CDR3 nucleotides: TGCGCCAGCAGCCAAGATTTTTCAGGTCCGTCCTATGGCTACACCTTC. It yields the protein CASSQDFSGPSYGYTF.

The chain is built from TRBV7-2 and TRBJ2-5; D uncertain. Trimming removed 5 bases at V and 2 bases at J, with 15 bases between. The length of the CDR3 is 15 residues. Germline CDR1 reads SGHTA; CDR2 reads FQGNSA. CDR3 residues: CASSLVGMEQETQYF. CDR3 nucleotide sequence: TGTGCCAGCAGCCTCGTCGGTATGGAGCAAGAGACCCAGTACTTC. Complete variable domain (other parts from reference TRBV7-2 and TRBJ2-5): GAGVSQSPSNKVTEKGKDVELRCDPISGHTALYWYRQSLGQGLEFLIYFQGNSAPDKSGLPSDRFSAERTGGSVSTLTIQRTQQEDSAVYLCASSLVGMEQETQYFGPGTRLLVL.

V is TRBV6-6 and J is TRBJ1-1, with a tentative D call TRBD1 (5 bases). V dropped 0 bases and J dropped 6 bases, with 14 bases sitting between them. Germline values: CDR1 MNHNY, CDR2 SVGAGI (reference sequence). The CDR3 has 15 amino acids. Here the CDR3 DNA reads TGTGCCAGCAGTTACTCGGGCCAGGGTGAGGCTGAAGCTTTCTTT. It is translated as CASSYSGQGEAEAFF.

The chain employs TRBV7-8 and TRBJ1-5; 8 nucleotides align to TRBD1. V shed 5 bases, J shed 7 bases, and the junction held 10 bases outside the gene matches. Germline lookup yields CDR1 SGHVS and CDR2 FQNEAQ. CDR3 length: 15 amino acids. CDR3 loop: CASSHTSGGWQPQHF. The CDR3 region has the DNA TGTGCCAGCAGCCATACCTCAGGGGGCTGGCAGCCCCAGCATTTT.

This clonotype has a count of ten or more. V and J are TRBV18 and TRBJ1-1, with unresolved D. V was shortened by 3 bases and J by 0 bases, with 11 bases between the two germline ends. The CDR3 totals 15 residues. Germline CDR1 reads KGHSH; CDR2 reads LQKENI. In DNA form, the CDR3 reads TGTGCCAGCTCACCCCCGGGGAGGTTGAACACTGAAGCTTTCTTT. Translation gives CASSPPGRLNTEAFF.

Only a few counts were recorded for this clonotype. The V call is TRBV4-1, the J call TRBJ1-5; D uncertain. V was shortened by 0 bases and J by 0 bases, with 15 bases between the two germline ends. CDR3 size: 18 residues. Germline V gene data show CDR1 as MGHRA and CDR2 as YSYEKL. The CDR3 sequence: CASSQEPGDIYSNQPQHF. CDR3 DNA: TGCGCCAGCAGCCAAGAACCAGGCGACATATATAGCAATCAGCCCCAGCATTTT.

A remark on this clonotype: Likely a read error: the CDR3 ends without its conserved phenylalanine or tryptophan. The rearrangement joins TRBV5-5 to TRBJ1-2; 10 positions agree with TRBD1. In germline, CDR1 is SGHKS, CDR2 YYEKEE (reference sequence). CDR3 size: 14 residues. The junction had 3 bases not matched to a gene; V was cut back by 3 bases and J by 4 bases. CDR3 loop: CASSSGTGVYGYTY. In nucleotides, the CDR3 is TGTGCCAGCAGCTCGGGGACAGGGGTCTATGGCTACACCTAC.